The 28 T cell receptor beta chains below come from one sample, sequenced in a study of monozygotic twins with inflammatory bowel disease. TCRdb reprocessed the 5' RACE reads and stores each CDR3 protein as one record, lacking DNA. The sample table includes under 150,000 distinct CDR3 sequences. Sequenced input: blood. These receptors all come from a human donor with ulcerative colitis or Crohn's disease, or a healthy co-twin of an affected twin (not recorded which).

This rearrangement joins TRBV20-1 to TRBJ2-7; TCRdb picks TRBD1, but there is no DNA to check that call. CDR3 length equals 13 residues. CDR1 and CDR2 (germline): DFQATT, SNEGSKA (reference sequence). The CDR3 is CSGTRTGKYEQYF.

The gene calls are TRBV15 and TRBJ2-7; TCRdb's assignment of TRBD2 cannot be checked, as there is no DNA. Germline CDR1 and CDR2: LNHNV and YYDKDF (reference sequence). The CDR3 is 15 amino acids. The CDR3 here is CATSSPGLTSYEQYF.

J is TRBJ2-2 and V is TRBV6-5; the TCRdb call, TRBD1, lacks DNA for checking. The CDR3 is made up of 15 amino acids. The germline V gene has CDR1 MNHEY and CDR2 SVGAGI. This chain's CDR3 is CASSYTSRGTGELFF.

V usage is TRBV5-1 and J usage is TRBJ2-1; absent DNA, TCRdb's TRBD2 call cannot be checked. Germline lookup yields CDR1 SGHRS and CDR2 YFSETQ. The CDR3 runs to 16 residues. CDR3 protein: CASSLIAGGSYNEQFF.

V usage is TRBV19 and J usage is TRBJ2-7; the TCRdb call, TRBD1, lacks DNA for checking. Germline V gene sequence: CDR1 LNHDA, CDR2 SQIVND (reference sequence). The CDR3 has 14 amino acids. This CDR3 is CASSIGQKSYEQYF.

V usage is TRBV6-5 and J usage is TRBJ2-7; TCRdb's assignment of TRBD1 cannot be checked, as there is no DNA. Germline values: CDR1 MNHEY, CDR2 SVGAGI. CDR3 length: 13 amino acids. The CDR3 reads CASSYGRGSEQYF.

The J gene is TRBJ1-2, the V gene TRBV12-5. The CDR3 has 12 amino acids. Germline CDR1 reads LGHNT; CDR2 reads FRNRAP. CDR3 region: CASGFDGTGYTF.

The rearrangement joins TRBV7-2 to TRBJ2-7; TCRdb's D call, TRBD1, is unchecked because there is no DNA. In germline, CDR1 is SGHTA, CDR2 FQGNSA. The CDR3 consists of 13 residues. The CDR3 sequence: CASSSTASYEQYF. Supplemented by reference TRBV7-2 and TRBJ2-7, the full variable domain reads GAGVSQSPSNKVTEKGKDVELRCDPISGHTALYWYRQSLGQGLEFLIYFQGNSAPDKSGLPSDRFSAERTGGSVSTLTIQRTQQEDSAVYLCASSSTASYEQYFGPGTRLTVT.

V and J are TRBV23-1 and TRBJ2-2; TCRdb's assignment of TRBD1 cannot be checked, as there is no DNA. TRBV23-1 is an open reading frame whose function is uncertain. The CDR3 has 18 amino acids. CDR3: CASSQGGGPITNTGELFF.

The rearrangement joins TRBV6-2 or TRBV6-3 to TRBJ2-7; with no DNA, the TCRdb D assignment of TRBD2 cannot be verified. Germline loops: CDR1 MNHEY, CDR2 SVGEGT. CDR3 length equals 18 residues. The CDR3 sequence is CASSYSMDGRAKSYEQYF.

This CDR3 is CASRQGWRAHQPQHF. V gene TRBV12-3 or TRBV12-4 combines with J gene TRBJ1-5; TCRdb selects TRBD1, and the lack of DNA leaves this call unchecked. CDR3 length equals 15 residues.

The V and J genes are TRBV27 and TRBJ1-5; TCRdb names TRBD1, which stays unverified in the absence of DNA. Germline V gene sequence: CDR1 MNHEY, CDR2 SMNVEV (reference sequence). This CDR3 is built from 15 residues. CDR3 amino acids: CASSSQDGSNQPQHF.

The chain couples TRBV5-1 to TRBJ1-2; TCRdb names TRBD1, which stays unverified in the absence of DNA. CDR1 SGHRS and CDR2 YFSETQ come from the germline V gene. This CDR3 comprises 15 residues. CDR3 loop: CASSSSEQGYYGYTF.

The chain links TRBV20-1 to TRBJ2-2; there is no DNA to check the TCRdb D call of TRBD2. The CDR3 consists of 15 residues. CDR1 and CDR2 (germline): DFQATT, SNEGSKA (reference sequence). CDR3 sequence reads: CSARASGGGTGELFF.

The chain combines TRBV6-2 or TRBV6-3 with TRBJ1-1; lacking DNA, the TRBD1 call made by TCRdb goes unchecked. Germline lookup yields CDR1 MNHEY and CDR2 SVGEGT. The CDR3 length is 11 residues. CDR3 residues: CASVQGTEAFF.

The chain employs TRBV6-5 and TRBJ2-6; checking the TCRdb D call of TRBD1 is not possible without DNA. The germline V gene encodes CDR1 MNHEY and CDR2 SVGAGI. The CDR3 runs to 18 residues. This chain's CDR3 is CASSLSGTGIPGANVLTF.

The chain is built from TRBV12-3 or TRBV12-4 and TRBJ2-5; TCRdb names TRBD2, which stays unverified in the absence of DNA. This CDR3 contains 12 residues. This CDR3 reads CASSLATSGGHF.

The chain is built from TRBV7-2 and TRBJ1-5; the D gene TCRdb calls, TRBD1, cannot be checked with no DNA. The CDR3 loop spans 14 amino acids. Germline lookup yields CDR1 SGHTA and CDR2 FQGNSA. This CDR3 is CASSYGQGTQPQHF.

The rearrangement links TRBV3-1 to TRBJ2-1; with no DNA, the TCRdb D assignment of TRBD2 cannot be verified. The length of the CDR3 is 18 residues. Germline V CDR1 and CDR2: LGHDT, YNNKEL (reference sequence). This chain's CDR3 is CASSQDRGSGGPYNEQFF.

The chain couples TRBV4-2 to TRBJ1-1; TCRdb names TRBD1, which stays unverified in the absence of DNA. Germline V lookup: CDR1 LGHNA, CDR2 YNFKEQ. This CDR3 has 16 amino acids. The CDR3 here is CASSQVQGAGGTEAFF.

The V gene is TRBV20-1, the J gene TRBJ2-5; TCRdb's D call, TRBD2, is unchecked because there is no DNA. Looked up from germline, CDR1 is DFQATT and CDR2 is SNEGSKA (reference sequence). This CDR3 is 12 amino acids long. CDR3 in amino acids: CSQRGRQETQYF.

The chain links TRBV29-1 to TRBJ2-1. This CDR3 has 13 amino acids. Germline CDR1 reads SQVTM; CDR2 reads ANQGSEA. The CDR3: CSVAGLSINEQFF.

The J gene is TRBJ2-7, the V gene TRBV5-1. This CDR3 is built from 14 residues. The germline V gene has CDR1 SGHRS and CDR2 YFSETQ. The CDR3 protein is CASSFNRGSYEQYF. Variable domain in full (rest from reference TRBV5-1 and TRBJ2-7): KAGVTQTPRYLIKTRGQQVTLSCSPISGHRSVSWYQQTPGQGLQFLFEYFSETQRNKGNFPGRFSGRQFSNSRSEMNVSTLELGDSALYLCASSFNRGSYEQYFGPGTRLTVT.

V and J are TRBV25-1 and TRBJ2-1. Looked up from germline, CDR1 is MGHDK and CDR2 is SYGVNS. This CDR3 comprises 15 residues. This CDR3 reads CASSETGGSYNEQFF. Full variable domain (missing parts from reference TRBV25-1 and TRBJ2-1): EADIYQTPRYLVIGTGKKITLECSQTMGHDKMYWYQQDPGMELHLIHYSYGVNSTEKGDLSSESTVSRIRTEHFPLTLESARPSHTSQYLCASSETGGSYNEQFFGPGTRLTVL.

V and J are TRBV5-5 and TRBJ2-1; the TCRdb call, TRBD1, lacks DNA for checking. CDR1 and CDR2 from the germline V gene are SGHKS and YYEKEE (reference sequence). The CDR3 has 15 residues. This CDR3 reads CASSLEGQGADEQFF.

The rearrangement uses TRBV7-6 and TRBJ2-5; the D call of TRBD1 rests on TCRdb alone, since no DNA is present to check it. Germline V gives CDR1 SGHVS, CDR2 FNYEAQ. The CDR3 sequence is 12 residues long. The CDR3 loop reads CASSQGQETQYF.

The gene calls are TRBV20-1 and TRBJ2-7; without DNA, the TCRdb call of TRBD1 cannot be checked. CDR1 and CDR2 from the germline V gene are DFQATT and SNEGSKA (reference sequence). The CDR3 covers 14 residues. CDR3 amino acids: CSARDIRQYGEQYF.

The V and J genes are TRBV5-1 and TRBJ1-5; TCRdb's D call of TRBD1 is untestable without DNA. The germline CDR1 and CDR2 sequences are SGHRS and YFSETQ. The CDR3 runs to 15 residues. CDR3 protein: CASSLDYGANQPQHF.